The 10 T cell receptor beta chains reported below all come from one sample, sequenced in a study of CD8+CD57+ T cells in acquired aplastic anemia (dated by TCRdb to 2017 to 2018). What the research found in general, with its limitations: In patients, diversity was lower in CD8+CD57+ cells than in the total CD4+ and CD8+ cell pools.

Their antigen targets remain unknown. The patients picked for sequencing were ones in whom flow cytometry had shown an expansion of CD8+CD57+ cells. Instrument on record: Illumina HiSeq 2000. Genomic DNA served as template for TCR beta VDJ combination and CDR3 sequence profiling. TCRdb itself trimmed the public reads at Q25 with fastp, ran MiXCR and retained productive beta chains. Rows are combined by CDR3 protein, so each entry shows the most common genes and DNA. For this sample there are about 16,000 distinct CDR3 sequences; 30% to 45% appear just once. 86% of the sample is taken by the ten largest. The material sequenced was CD8+CD57+ T cells sorted from PBMCs. Explained via the paper, the cell subset or site label denotes: bead-enriched CD8+CD57+ effector memory T cells from SAA patients. These receptor sequences come from a human donor with aplastic anemia.

This clonotype was counted a single time. The rearrangement links TRBV4-1 to TRBJ2-4; a possible D gene is TRBD2 (6 bases). V was cut by 0 bases and J by 6 bases, with 9 bases left in between. Germline assignment: CDR1 MGHRA and CDR2 YSYEKL. The CDR3 contains 14 residues. The chain's CDR3 is CASSQEKGGNIQYF. CDR3 DNA: TGCGCCAGCAGCCAAGAGAAGGGAGGAAACATTCAGTACTTC.

This clonotype was seen a handful of times. The CDR3 protein is CASTQVSQSTDTQYF. CDR3 in DNA: TGTGCCAGCACCCAAGTATCCCAGAGCACAGATACGCAGTATTTT. The rearrangement joins TRBV6-1 to TRBJ2-3; D gene uncertain. The CDR3 spans 15 residues. V lost 7 bases to trimming and J lost 0 bases, with 14 bases between them. The germline CDR1 and CDR2 sequences are MNHNS and SASEGT.

The V gene is TRBV2, the J gene TRBJ2-5; D call uncertain. V shed 7 bases and J shed 3 bases, with 15 bases lying between them. This CDR3 is built from 14 residues. Germline V gene sequence: CDR1 SNHLY, CDR2 FYNNEI. The CDR3 sequence: CASKTVSSKETQYF. DNA of the CDR3: TGTGCCAGCAAGACGGTCTCAAGTAAAGAGACCCAGTACTTC.

This clonotype was observed many times. The rearrangement links TRBV9 to TRBJ2-1; 10 bases match TRBD1. Trimming cost V 5 bases and J 4 bases; bases outside gene matches: 9. Germline CDR1 and CDR2: SGDLS and YYNGEE. This CDR3 spans 16 amino acids. This CDR3 reads CASRGTPGQGYNEQFF. CDR3 in DNA: TGTGCCAGCAGAGGAACTCCGGGACAGGGGTACAATGAGCAGTTCTTC. Drawing the rest from reference TRBV9 and TRBJ2-1, the complete variable domain is DSGVTQTPKHLITATGQRVTLRCSPRSGDLSVYWYQQSLDQGLQFLIQYYNGEERAKGNILERFSAQQFPDLHSELNLSSLELGDSALYFCASRGTPGQGYNEQFFGPGTRLTVL.

This clonotype was counted only a few times. J is TRBJ2-7 and V is TRBV10-3; maybe TRBD2 (6 bases). The V gene's germline CDR1 is ENHRY and CDR2 SYGVKD. The CDR3 has 14 residues. V was cut by 0 bases and J by 3 bases, with 9 bases left in between. CDR3 in amino acids: CAISESREVYEQYV. CDR3 DNA sequence: TGTGCCATCAGTGAGTCGAGGGAGGTCTACGAGCAGTACGTC.

Concerning this clonotype: One end of the junction does not line up with germline, which may come from a read error. The gene calls are TRBV10-3 and TRBJ2-1; TRBD1 agrees at 8 bases. This CDR3 is built from 16 residues. The germline CDR1 and CDR2 sequences are ENHRY and SYGVKD. The CDR3 is CASSDPGTGAYNEQFF. The DNA for the CDR3 is TGTGCCAGCAGTGATCCGGGGACAGGAGCCTACAATGAGCAGTTCTTC.

The chain carries TRBV9 and TRBJ2-1, with D possibly TRBD2 on 6 matching bases. The CDR3 has 15 amino acids. The germline V gene encodes CDR1 SGDLS and CDR2 YYNGEE. V was shortened by 1 base and J by 10 bases, with 18 bases between the two germline ends. CDR3 nucleotide sequence: TGTGCCAGCAGCGTACAGGGTGGGGACTTGGGAGAGCAGTTCTTC. This gives the protein CASSVQGGDLGEQFF.

V is TRBV29-1 and J is TRBJ2-5, with 7 bases identical to TRBD2. V shed 4 bases, J shed 6 bases, and the junction held 5 bases outside the gene matches. CDR3 size: 12 residues. The germline gives CDR1 SQVTM, CDR2 ANQGSEA. As DNA, the CDR3 is TGCAGCGTTGGGGACGGGGGGAAGACCCAGTACTTC. This sequence encodes CSVGDGGKTQYF.

The sample holds many counts of this clonotype. The chain links TRBV24-1 to TRBJ2-7, with D unclear. V lost 3 bases to trimming and J lost 3 bases, with 14 bases between them. This CDR3 is built from 15 residues. Germline V lookup: CDR1 KGHDR, CDR2 SFDVKD. CDR3 protein: CATSDPLTGNYEQYF. Written as DNA, the CDR3 is TGTGCCACCAGTGATCCGCTGACCGGTAACTACGAGCAGTACTTC.

This clonotype came up a few times. The CDR3 region has the DNA TGTGCCAGCAGCCAGGGAGTCTCTGGAAACACCATATATTTT. Amino acids: CASSQGVSGNTIYF. J is TRBJ1-3 and V is TRBV7-2; a weak D match, TRBD1 (5 bases). Germline lookup yields CDR1 SGHTA and CDR2 FQGNSA. V was trimmed by 5 bases and J by 0 bases, leaving 8 bases between them. The CDR3 loop spans 14 amino acids.